The present T cell receptor beta chain was sequenced within a study of blood T cell repertoires in COVID-19. The wider study: COVID-19 samples, acute and convalescent, were from the United States, Italy and Spain. In each case, the material was cDNA or gDNA derived from T cells, B-cell-depleted T cells, or PBMCs.

The germline V gene encodes CDR1 SGHTA and CDR2 FQGTGA. This CDR3 spans 15 amino acids. V shed 5 bases and J 2 bases; nucleotides not matched to a gene: 0. As originally analysed: For nucleated cells, counts were estimated from reference gene primer amplification. TCRdb's copy holds only in-frame clones and misses some; the assay was immunoSEQ multiplex PCR. D and trimming were read from the DNA, whereas the V and J calls and clone size are those reported in that table. In the table there are approximately 61,000 clones, roughly 80% of which are singletons. The V gene is TRBV7-3, the J gene TRBJ2-6, with 10 nucleotides matching TRBD1. The TCR originated in a man aged 65 to 85 with acute or convalescent COVID-19. Sequencing was done on a sample of peripheral blood. CDR3 sequence (DNA): TGTGCCAGCAGCGGACAGGGGGCTGGGGCCAACGTCCTGACTTTC. This sequence encodes CASSGQGAGANVLTF.